Below, 20 T cell receptor beta chains from the same sample are listed, as sequenced in a study of blood T cell repertoires in COVID-19. Profiled with immunoSEQ multiplex PCR; TCRdb holds only in-frame clones, not every one. The sample shows approximately 210,000 clones, 92% of them seen only once. The specimen was peripheral blood. These receptors all come from a man aged 25 to 45 with acute or convalescent COVID-19.

The gene calls are TRBV6-6 and TRBJ2-1; 10 positions match TRBD2. Per germline, CDR1 MNHNY and CDR2 SVGAGI (reference sequence). The CDR3 spans 16 residues. The V segment lost 0 bases and the J segment 5 bases; nucleotides outside the gene matches: 4. CDR3 protein: CASSYSGTSANNEQFF. CDR3 DNA: TGTGCCAGCAGTTACTCGGGGACTAGCGCCAACAATGAGCAGTTCTTC.

This chain joins TRBV28 and TRBJ2-7, with D possibly being TRBD1 (6 bases). Germline-derived CDR1 and CDR2 are MDHEN and SYDVKM. Trimming took 6 bases from V and 0 from J, leaving 15 bases between them. CDR3 length: 15 amino acids. CDR3: CASRASTGSSYEQYF. As DNA, the CDR3 is TGTGCCAGCAGGGCATCGACAGGAAGCTCCTACGAGCAGTACTTC.

The CDR3: CASSPPRGARPGANVLTF. Written as DNA, the CDR3 is TGTGCCAGCAGCCCCCCTCGGGGGGCTCGGCCTGGGGCCAACGTCCTGACTTTC. The V gene is TRBV7-9, the J gene TRBJ2-6; a possible D gene is TRBD2 (7 bases). CDR1 is SEHNR and CDR2 is FQNEAQ in the germline V gene (reference sequence). V lost 5 bases to trimming and J lost 2 bases, with 19 bases between them. The CDR3 length is 18 residues.

The chain uses TRBV28 and TRBJ2-2; D may be TRBD2 (6 bases). CDR3 size: 16 residues. Germline CDR1 MDHEN, CDR2 SYDVKM. Trimming cost V 8 bases and J 5 bases, with 21 bases left between them. The CDR3 DNA reads TGTGCCAGCTGGGGGGTTGGGACGGGCCAGACCGGGGAGCTGTTTTTT. This sequence encodes CASWGVGTGQTGELFF.

This chain links TRBV18 with TRBJ2-1; the D gene is possibly TRBD2 (6 bases). The germline V gene has CDR1 KGHSH and CDR2 LQKENI. Trimming shortened V by 6 bases and J by 3 bases, and 15 bases separated the two germline ends. CDR3 length: 15 residues. Here the CDR3 reads CASSPGSAGYNEQFF. The CDR3 DNA sequence: TGTGCCAGCTCCCCAGGGTCAGCGGGCTACAATGAGCAGTTCTTC.

The chain employs TRBV5-1 and TRBJ1-4, with 10 bases fitting TRBD1. Germline V gives CDR1 SGHRS, CDR2 YFSETQ. CDR3 length: 13 residues. V was clipped by 7 bases and J by 7 bases; unmatched bases: 4. The CDR3 DNA is TGCGCCAGCGGGACAGGGGATGGTGAAAAACTGTTTTTT. This codes for CASGTGDGEKLFF.

The chain links TRBV11-2 to TRBJ1-5; D call uncertain. Between the trimmed V and J ends, which lost 5 bases and 0 bases, there was a span of 11 bases. CDR3 size: 15 residues. CDR1 SGHAT and CDR2 FQNNGV come from the germline V gene. The CDR3 is CASSREPYSNQPQHF. The CDR3 bases are TGTGCCAGCAGCCGCGAACCTTATAGCAATCAGCCCCAGCATTTT.

The chain links TRBV6-5 to TRBJ1-4; 9 nucleotides align to TRBD1. This CDR3 contains 15 residues. Germline trimming cut 6 bases from V and 6 bases from J; bases unmatched to any gene: 8. The germline gives CDR1 MNHEY, CDR2 SVGAGI. The CDR3, as DNA: TGTGCCAGCAGACTGACAGGGGGAGGGTATGAAAAACTGTTTTTT. As protein: CASRLTGGGYEKLFF.

The chain joins TRBV21-1 to TRBJ2-5; the DNA was not compared with TRBD2, the D call given in the table. TRBV21-1 represents a pseudogene. The CDR3 is 15 amino acids. The CDR3 region is CASTFLLAAPETQYF. CDR3 coding DNA: TGTGCCAGCACCTTTTTACTAGCAGCCCCAGAGACCCAGTACTTC.

This rearrangement joins TRBV14 to TRBJ2-1; possibly TRBD2 for D (5 bases). This CDR3 comprises 15 residues. Looked up from germline, CDR1 is SGHDN and CDR2 is FVKESK. Between the trimmed V and J ends, which lost 5 bases and 0 bases, there was a span of 11 bases. The CDR3 region is CASSLVAGSYNEQFF. DNA for the CDR3: TGTGCCAGCAGCTTAGTTGCGGGCTCCTACAATGAGCAGTTCTTC.

V usage is TRBV3-1 (or the pseudogene TRBV3-2) and J usage is TRBJ1-3; 10 bases are shared with TRBD1. The V gene's germline CDR1 is LGHDT and CDR2 YNNKEL (reference sequence). The CDR3 totals 19 residues. Trimming removed 5 bases from V and 0 bases from J; junction bases left unmatched: 13. The CDR3 reads CASSNRDRGRWGSGNTIYF. CDR3 coding DNA: TGTGCCAGCAGCAACCGGGACAGGGGTCGCTGGGGCTCTGGAAACACCATATATTTT.

The rearrangement links TRBV3-1 (or the pseudogene TRBV3-2) to TRBJ1-5; D gene ambiguous. V was pared by 1 base and J by 11 bases, with 9 bases between. The CDR3 has 12 amino acids. The germline gives CDR1 LGHDT, CDR2 YNNKEL (reference sequence). CDR3 nucleotides: TGTGCCAGCAGCCAAGGCCAAACGGCCCAGCATTTT. This gives the protein CASSQGQTAQHF.

The chain uses TRBV7-9 and TRBJ1-1; D is uncertain. V shed 0 bases and J shed 1 base, with 9 bases lying between them. Germline lookup yields CDR1 SEHNR and CDR2 FQNEAQ (reference sequence). This CDR3 region has 15 residues. The CDR3 protein is CASSLASGWNTEAFF. DNA for the CDR3: TGTGCCAGCAGCTTAGCATCAGGATGGAACACTGAAGCTTTCTTT.

CDR3 loop: CASGTTTPDKRGLSSYNEQFF. CDR3 DNA: TGTGCTAGTGGTACCACCACCCCGGACAAAAGAGGTTTAAGCTCCTACAATGAGCAGTTCTTC. The gene calls are TRBV12-5 and TRBJ2-1; tentative D call: TRBD1 (5 bases). V gave up 5 bases and J gave up 0 bases, with 29 bases separating them. The CDR3 length is 21 residues. Germline V gives CDR1 LGHNT, CDR2 FRNRAP.

The CDR3 sequence is CASSLAGGLGTEAFF. The CDR3 nucleotides are TGTGCCAGCAGCTTAGCGGGGGGATTGGGCACTGAAGCTTTCTTT. The chain recombines TRBV7-9 with TRBJ1-1; D perhaps matches TRBD1 (5 bases). This CDR3 region has 15 residues. The V gene's germline CDR1 is SEHNR and CDR2 FQNEAQ (reference sequence). V was shortened by 0 bases and J by 4 bases, with 12 bases between the two germline ends.

J is TRBJ2-2 and V is TRBV7-8, with 9 bases lining up with TRBD1. V dropped 1 base and J dropped 7; count of bases not matched to a gene: 4. Germline CDR1 reads SGHVS; CDR2 reads FQNEAQ. The CDR3 length is 15 residues. The CDR3 DNA sequence: TGTGCCAGCAGCTTAGGGGACAGGGCAGGCGGGGAGCTGTTTTTT. Protein: CASSLGDRAGGELFF.

This clone occurred once. V is TRBV3-1 (or the pseudogene TRBV3-2) and J is TRBJ2-2, with 10 nucleotides matching TRBD2. Losses at the gene ends were 1 base for V and 5 bases for J; bases not matched to a gene: 4. CDR3 length: 16 amino acids. Germline CDR1 LGHDT, CDR2 YNNKEL (reference sequence). The CDR3 here is CASSQAPSGSTGELFF. The CDR3 DNA reads TGTGCCAGCAGCCAAGCTCCTAGCGGGAGTACCGGGGAGCTGTTTTTT.

DNA of the CDR3: TGTGCCACCGGGGACAGGGATGTTTTCAGGGATACGCAGTATTTT. Its translation: CATGDRDVFRDTQYF. The V gene is TRBV28, the J gene TRBJ2-3; 9 bases map to TRBD1. The CDR3 runs 15 residues. Germline lookup yields CDR1 MDHEN and CDR2 SYDVKM. The ends lost 10 bases at V and 6 bases at J; junction bases unmatched: 14.

CDR3: CAGTGEKQETQYF. CDR3 DNA sequence: TGTGCCGGGACAGGGGAAAAGCAAGAGACCCAGTACTTC. The chain combines TRBV6-5 with TRBJ2-5; 10 positions match TRBD1. This CDR3 comprises 13 residues. V trimming: 11 bases; J trimming: 2 bases; junction bases outside the gene matches: 5. CDR1 and CDR2 from the germline V gene are MNHEY and SVGAGI.

The CDR3 loop is CASSEGTGGARGGYTF. CDR3 in DNA: TGTGCCAGCAGCGAGGGGACAGGGGGCGCCCGGGGTGGCTACACCTTC. The chain employs TRBV7-9 and TRBJ1-2; 12 nucleotides align to TRBD1. The CDR3 spans 16 residues. Germline CDR1 is SEHNR and CDR2 is FQNEAQ (reference sequence). Germline trimming cut 5 bases from V and 7 bases from J; bases unmatched to any gene: 11.